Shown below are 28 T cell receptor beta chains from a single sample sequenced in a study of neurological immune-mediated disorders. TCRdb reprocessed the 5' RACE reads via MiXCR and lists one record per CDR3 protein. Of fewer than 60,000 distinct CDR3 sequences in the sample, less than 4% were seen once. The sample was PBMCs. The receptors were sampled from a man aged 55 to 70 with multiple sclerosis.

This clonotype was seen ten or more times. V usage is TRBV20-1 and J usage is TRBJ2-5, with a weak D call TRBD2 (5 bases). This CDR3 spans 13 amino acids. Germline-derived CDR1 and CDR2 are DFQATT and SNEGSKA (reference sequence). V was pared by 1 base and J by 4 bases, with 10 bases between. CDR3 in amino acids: CSARAGYGETQYF. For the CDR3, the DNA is TGCAGTGCTAGAGCGGGATACGGAGAGACCCAGTACTTC.

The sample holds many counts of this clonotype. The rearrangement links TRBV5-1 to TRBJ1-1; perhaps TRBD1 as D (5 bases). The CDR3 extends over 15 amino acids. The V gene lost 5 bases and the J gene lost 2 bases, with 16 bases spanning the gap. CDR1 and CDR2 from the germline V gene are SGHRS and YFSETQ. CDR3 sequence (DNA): TGCGCCAGCAGTCGGCGAGGGGTGATCAACACTGAAGCTTTCTTT. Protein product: CASSRRGVINTEAFF.

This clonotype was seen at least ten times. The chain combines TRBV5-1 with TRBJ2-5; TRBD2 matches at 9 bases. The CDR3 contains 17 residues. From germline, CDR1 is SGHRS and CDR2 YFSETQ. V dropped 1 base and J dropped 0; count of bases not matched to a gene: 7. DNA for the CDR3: TGCGCCAGCAGCTTGTGGGGTGCTAGCGGGAACCAAGAGACCCAGTACTTC. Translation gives CASSLWGASGNQETQYF.

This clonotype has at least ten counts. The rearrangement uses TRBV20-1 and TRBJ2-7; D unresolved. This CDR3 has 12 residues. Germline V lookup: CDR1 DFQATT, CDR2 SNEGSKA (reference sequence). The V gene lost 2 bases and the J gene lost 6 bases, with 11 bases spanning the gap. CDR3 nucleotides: TGCAGTGCTAGAAGAGATAGTGTCGAGCAGTACTTC. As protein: CSARRDSVEQYF.

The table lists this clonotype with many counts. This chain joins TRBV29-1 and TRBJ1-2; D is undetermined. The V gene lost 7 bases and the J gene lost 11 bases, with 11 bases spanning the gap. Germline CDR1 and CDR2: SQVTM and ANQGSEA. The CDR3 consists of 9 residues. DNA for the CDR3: TGCAGCGCCATCCCTGGGTACACCTTC. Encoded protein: CSAIPGYTF.

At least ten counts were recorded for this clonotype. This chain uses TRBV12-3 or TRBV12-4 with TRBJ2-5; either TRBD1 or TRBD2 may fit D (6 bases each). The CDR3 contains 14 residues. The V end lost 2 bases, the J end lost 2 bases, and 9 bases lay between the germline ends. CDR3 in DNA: TGTGCCAGCAGTTTAAGGGGGGATCAAGAGACCCAGTACTTC. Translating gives CASSLRGDQETQYF.

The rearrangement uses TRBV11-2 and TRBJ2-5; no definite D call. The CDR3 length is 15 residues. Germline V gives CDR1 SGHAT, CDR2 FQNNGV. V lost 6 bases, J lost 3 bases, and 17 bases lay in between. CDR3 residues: CASRPLWVKKETQYF. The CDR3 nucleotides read TGTGCCAGCAGACCCCTGTGGGTAAAGAAAGAGACCCAGTACTTC.

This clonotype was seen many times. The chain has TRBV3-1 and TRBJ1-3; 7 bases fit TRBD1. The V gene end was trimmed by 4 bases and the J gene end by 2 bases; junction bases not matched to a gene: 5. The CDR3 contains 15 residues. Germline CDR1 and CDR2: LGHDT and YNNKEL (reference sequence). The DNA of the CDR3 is TGTGCCAGCAGCCCCTTCACAGGGGCTGGAAACACCATATATTTT. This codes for CASSPFTGAGNTIYF.

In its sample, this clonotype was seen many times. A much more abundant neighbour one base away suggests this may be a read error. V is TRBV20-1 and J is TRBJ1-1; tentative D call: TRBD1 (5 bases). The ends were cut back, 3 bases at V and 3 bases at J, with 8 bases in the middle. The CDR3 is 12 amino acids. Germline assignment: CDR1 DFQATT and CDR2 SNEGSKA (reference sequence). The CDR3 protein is CSARKGDTEAFF. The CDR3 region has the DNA TGCAGTGCTAGGAAAGGGGACACTGAAGCTTTCTTT.

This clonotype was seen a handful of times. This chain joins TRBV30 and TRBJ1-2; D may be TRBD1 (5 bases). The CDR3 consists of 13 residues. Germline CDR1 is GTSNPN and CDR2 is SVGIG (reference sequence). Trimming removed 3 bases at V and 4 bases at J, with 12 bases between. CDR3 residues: CAWRNWGGYGYTF. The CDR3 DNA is TGTGCCTGGAGGAACTGGGGGGGCTATGGCTACACCTTC.

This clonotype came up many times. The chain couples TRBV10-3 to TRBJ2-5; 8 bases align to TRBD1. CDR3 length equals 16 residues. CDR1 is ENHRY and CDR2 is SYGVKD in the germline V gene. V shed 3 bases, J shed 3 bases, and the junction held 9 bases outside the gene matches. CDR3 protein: CAISDPPTGAKETQYF. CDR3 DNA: TGTGCCATCAGTGACCCTCCGACAGGGGCAAAAGAGACCCAGTACTTC.

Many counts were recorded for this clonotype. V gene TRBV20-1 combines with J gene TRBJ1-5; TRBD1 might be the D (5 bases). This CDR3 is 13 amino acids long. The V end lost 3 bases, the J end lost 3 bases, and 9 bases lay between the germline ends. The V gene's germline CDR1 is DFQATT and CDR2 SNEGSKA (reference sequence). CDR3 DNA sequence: TGCAGTGCTAGGGGGCGGCTCAATCAGCCCCAGCATTTT. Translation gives CSARGRLNQPQHF.

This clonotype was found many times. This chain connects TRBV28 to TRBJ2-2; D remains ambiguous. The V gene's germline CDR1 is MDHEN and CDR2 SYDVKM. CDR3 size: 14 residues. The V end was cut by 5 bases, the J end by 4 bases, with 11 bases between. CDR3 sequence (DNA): TGTGCCAGCAGTACAAACGACGGCACCGGGGAGCTGTTTTTT. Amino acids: CASSTNDGTGELFF.

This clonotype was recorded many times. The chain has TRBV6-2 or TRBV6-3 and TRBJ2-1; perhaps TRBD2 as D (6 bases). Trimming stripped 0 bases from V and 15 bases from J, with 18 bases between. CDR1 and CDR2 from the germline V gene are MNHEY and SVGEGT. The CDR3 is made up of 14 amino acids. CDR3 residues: CASSYSSGTPQGFF. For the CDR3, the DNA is TGTGCCAGCAGTTACTCCTCCGGGACTCCCCAAGGGTTCTTC.

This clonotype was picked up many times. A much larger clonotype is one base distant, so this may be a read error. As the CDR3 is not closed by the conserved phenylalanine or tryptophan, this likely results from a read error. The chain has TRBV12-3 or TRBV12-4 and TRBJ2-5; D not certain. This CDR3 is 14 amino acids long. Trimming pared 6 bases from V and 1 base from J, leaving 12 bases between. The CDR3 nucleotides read TGTGCCAGCAGCAGTCCAGCATTCCAAGAGACCCAGTACTGC. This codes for CASSSPAFQETQYC.

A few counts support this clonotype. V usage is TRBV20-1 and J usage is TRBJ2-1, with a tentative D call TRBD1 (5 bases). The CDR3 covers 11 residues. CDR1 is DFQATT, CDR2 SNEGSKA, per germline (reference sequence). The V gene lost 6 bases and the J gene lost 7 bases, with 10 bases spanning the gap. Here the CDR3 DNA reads TGCAGTGCCCCCAGGGAAAATGAGCAGTTCTTC. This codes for CSAPRENEQFF.

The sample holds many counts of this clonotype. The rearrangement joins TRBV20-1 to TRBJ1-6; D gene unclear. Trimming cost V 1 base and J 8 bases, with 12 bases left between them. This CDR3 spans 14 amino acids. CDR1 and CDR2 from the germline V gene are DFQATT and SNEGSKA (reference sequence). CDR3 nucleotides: TGCAGTGCTAGAGGCACTGGGCTGGATTCACCCCTCCACTTT. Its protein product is CSARGTGLDSPLHF.

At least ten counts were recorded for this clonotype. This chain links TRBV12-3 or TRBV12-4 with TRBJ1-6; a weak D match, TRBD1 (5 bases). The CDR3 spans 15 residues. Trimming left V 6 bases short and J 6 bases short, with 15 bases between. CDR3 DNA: TGTGCCAGCAGCCGTGGGGGGGTGAGTAATTCACCCCTCCACTTT. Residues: CASSRGGVSNSPLHF.

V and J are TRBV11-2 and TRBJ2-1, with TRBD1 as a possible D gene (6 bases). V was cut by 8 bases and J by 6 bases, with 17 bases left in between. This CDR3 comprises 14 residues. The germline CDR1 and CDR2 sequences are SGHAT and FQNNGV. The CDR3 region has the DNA TGTGCCAGCCTTAAAACGGCAGGGGTCAATGAGCAGTTCTTC. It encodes CASLKTAGVNEQFF.

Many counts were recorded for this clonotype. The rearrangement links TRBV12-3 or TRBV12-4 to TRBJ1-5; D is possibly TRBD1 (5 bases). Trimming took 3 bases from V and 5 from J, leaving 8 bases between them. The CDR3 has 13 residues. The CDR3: CASSFGGDQPQHF. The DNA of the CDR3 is TGTGCCAGCAGTTTTGGGGGGGATCAGCCCCAGCATTTT.

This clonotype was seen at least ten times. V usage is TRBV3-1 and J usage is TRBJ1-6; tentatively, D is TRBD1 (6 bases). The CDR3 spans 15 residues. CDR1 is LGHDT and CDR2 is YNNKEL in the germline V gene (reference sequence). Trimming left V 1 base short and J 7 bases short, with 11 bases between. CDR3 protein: CASSQGGQGNSPLHF. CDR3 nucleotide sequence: TGTGCCAGCAGCCAAGGGGGGCAGGGGAATTCACCCCTCCACTTT.

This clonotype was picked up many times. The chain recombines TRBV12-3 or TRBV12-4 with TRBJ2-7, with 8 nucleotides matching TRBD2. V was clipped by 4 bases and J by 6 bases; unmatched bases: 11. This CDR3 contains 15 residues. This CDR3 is CASSYQAGVGLEQYF. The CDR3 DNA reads TGTGCCAGCAGTTACCAAGCGGGAGTGGGGCTCGAGCAGTACTTC.

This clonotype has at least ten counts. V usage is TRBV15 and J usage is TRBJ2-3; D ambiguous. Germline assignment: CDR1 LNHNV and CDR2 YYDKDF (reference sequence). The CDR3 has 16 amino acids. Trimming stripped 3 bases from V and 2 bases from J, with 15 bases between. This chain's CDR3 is CATSSLRVEDTDTQYF. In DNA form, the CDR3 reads TGTGCCACCAGCAGTCTTAGAGTAGAGGACACAGATACGCAGTATTTT.

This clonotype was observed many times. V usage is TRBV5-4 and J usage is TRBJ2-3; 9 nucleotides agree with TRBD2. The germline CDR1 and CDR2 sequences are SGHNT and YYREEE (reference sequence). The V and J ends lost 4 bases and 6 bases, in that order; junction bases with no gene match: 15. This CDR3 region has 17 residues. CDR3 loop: CASSLGVAGVRSDTQYF. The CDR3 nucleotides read TGTGCCAGCAGCCTAGGCGTAGCGGGAGTACGTTCGGATACGCAGTATTTT.

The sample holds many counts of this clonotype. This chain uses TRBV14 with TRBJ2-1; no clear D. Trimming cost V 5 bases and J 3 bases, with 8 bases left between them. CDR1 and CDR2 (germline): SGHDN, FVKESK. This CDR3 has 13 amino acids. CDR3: CASSDHYYNEQFF. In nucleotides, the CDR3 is TGTGCCAGCAGCGACCACTACTACAATGAGCAGTTCTTC.

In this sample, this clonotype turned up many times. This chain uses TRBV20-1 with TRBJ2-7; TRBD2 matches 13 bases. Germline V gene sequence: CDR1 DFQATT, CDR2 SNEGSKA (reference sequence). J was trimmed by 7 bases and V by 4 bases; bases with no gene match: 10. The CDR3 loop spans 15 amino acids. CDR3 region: CSATRLAGGSGEQYF. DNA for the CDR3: TGCAGTGCTACAAGACTAGCGGGGGGATCGGGGGAGCAGTACTTC.

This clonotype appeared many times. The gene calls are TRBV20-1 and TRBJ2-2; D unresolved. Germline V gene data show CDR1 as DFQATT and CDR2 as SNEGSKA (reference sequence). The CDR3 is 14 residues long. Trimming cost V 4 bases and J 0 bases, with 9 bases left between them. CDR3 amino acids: CSANIVTNTGELFF. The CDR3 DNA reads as TGCAGTGCTAATATTGTGACGAACACCGGGGAGCTGTTTTTT.

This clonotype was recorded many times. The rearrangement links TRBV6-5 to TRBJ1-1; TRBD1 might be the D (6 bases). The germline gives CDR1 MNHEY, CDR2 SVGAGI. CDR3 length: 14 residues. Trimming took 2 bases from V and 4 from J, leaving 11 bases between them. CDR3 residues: CASSYTQGSTEAFF. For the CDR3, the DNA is TGTGCCAGCAGTTACACTCAGGGGAGCACTGAAGCTTTCTTT.